This TCR beta chain was obtained from a study of blood T cells in healthy people across ages. Study-wide results and limits: The unsorted PBMCs prevented any conclusive comparison of naive versus antigen-experienced cells.

Trimming left V 2 bases short and J 2 bases short, with 9 bases between. The length of the CDR3 is 14 residues. Sample-barcoded 5' priming and a J-beta primer mix drove a second PCR of 7 to 11 cycles. TCRdb ran MiXCR on the 5' RACE reads and lists one entry per CDR3 protein. This table has about 1 million distinct CDR3 sequences, approximately 26% appearing once. Of note for this clonotype: Its antigen is as yet unknown.

This sample was also put to use in a study of T cells of mothers and their children.

The chain joins TRBV12-3 or TRBV12-4 to TRBJ2-5; D is uncertain. The sequence came from a girl between 2 and 10 years old in good health. Material for sequencing was blood. The CDR3 nucleotides are TGTGCCAGCAGTTTATTGTCAGCTCAAGAGACCCAGTACTTC. Translated: CASSLLSAQETQYF.